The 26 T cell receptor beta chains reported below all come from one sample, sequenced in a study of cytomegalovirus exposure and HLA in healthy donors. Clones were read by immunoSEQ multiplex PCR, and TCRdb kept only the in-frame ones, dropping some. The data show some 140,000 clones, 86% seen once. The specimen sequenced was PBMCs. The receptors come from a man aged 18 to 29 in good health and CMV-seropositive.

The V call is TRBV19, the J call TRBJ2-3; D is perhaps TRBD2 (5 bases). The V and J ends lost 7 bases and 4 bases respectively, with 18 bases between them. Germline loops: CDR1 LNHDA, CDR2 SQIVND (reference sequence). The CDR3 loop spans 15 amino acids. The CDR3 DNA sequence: TGTGCCAGTAATAATACGGGGATCTGGCCAGATACGCAGTATTTT. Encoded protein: CASNNTGIWPDTQYF.

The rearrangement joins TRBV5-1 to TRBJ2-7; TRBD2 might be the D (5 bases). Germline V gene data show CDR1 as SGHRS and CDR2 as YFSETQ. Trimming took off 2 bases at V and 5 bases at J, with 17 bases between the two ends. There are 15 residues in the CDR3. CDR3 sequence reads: CASSLQNGKPDEQYF. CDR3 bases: TGCGCCAGCAGCTTACAAAACGGGAAGCCGGACGAGCAGTACTTC.

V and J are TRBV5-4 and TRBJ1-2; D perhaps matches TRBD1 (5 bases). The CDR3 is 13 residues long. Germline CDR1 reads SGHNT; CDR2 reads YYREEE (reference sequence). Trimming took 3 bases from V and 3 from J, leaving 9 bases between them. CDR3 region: CASSSGEYYGYTF. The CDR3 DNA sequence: TGTGCCAGCAGCTCGGGGGAGTACTATGGCTACACCTTC.

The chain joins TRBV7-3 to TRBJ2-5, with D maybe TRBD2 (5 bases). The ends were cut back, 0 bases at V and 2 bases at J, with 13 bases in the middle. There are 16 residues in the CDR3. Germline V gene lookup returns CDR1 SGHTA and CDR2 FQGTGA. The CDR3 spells CASSLTSSSYQETQYF. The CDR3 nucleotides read TGTGCCAGCAGCTTAACGTCCTCTAGCTATCAAGAGACCCAGTACTTC. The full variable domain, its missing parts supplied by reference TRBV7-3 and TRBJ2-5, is GAGVSQTPSNKVTEKGKYVELRCDPISGHTALYWYRQSLGQGPEFLIYFQGTGAADDSGLPNDRFFAVRPEGSVSTLKIQRTERGDSAVYLCASSLTSSSYQETQYFGPGTRLLVL.

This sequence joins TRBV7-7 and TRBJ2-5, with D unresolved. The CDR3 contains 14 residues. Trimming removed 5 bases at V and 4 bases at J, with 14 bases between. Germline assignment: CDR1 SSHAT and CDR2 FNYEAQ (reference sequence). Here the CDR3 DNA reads TGTGCCAGCAGCCAGAATGAACAGTCAGAGACCCAGTACTTC. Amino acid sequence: CASSQNEQSETQYF. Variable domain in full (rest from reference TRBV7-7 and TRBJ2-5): GAGVSQSPRYKVTKRGQDVTLRCDPISSHATLYWYQQALGQGPEFLTYFNYEAQPDKSGLPSDRFSAERPEGSISTLTIQRTEQRDSAMYRCASSQNEQSETQYFGPGTRLLVL.

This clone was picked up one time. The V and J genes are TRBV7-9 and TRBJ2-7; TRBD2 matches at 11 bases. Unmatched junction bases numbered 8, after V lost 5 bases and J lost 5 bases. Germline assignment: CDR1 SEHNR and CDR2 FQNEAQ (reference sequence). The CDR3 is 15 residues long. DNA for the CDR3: TGTGCCAGCAGCATAGTGACTAGCGGGACCCACGAGCAGTACTTC. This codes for CASSIVTSGTHEQYF.

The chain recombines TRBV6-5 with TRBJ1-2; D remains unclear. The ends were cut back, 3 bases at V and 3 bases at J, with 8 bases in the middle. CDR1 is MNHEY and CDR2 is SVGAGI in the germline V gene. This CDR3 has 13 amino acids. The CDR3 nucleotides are TGTGCCAGCAGTTATCTCAGATACTATGGCTACACCTTC. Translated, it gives CASSYLRYYGYTF.

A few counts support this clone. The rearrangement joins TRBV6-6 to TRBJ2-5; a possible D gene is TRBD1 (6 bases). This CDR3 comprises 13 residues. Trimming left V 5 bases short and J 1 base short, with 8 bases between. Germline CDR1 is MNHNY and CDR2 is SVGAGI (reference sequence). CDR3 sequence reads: CASSRTVQETQYF. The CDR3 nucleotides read TGTGCCAGCAGTAGGACAGTCCAAGAGACCCAGTACTTC.

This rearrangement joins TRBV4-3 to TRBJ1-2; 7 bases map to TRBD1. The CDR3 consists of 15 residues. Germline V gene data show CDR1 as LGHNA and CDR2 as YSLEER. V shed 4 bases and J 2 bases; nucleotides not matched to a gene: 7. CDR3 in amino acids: CASSPGGQVNYGYTF. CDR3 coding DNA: TGCGCCAGCAGCCCCGGCGGACAGGTGAACTATGGCTACACCTTC.

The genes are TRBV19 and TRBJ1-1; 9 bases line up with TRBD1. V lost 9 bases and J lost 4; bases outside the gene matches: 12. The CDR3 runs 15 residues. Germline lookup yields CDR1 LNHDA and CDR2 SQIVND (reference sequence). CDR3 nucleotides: TGTGCCAGCACAAGAGTCCCGGGACAGGGCACTGAAGCTTTCTTT. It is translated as CASTRVPGQGTEAFF.

DNA of the CDR3: TGTGCCAGTAGTATTGGGAGGGATGTTCAGCCCCAGCATTTT. Translating it yields CASSIGRDVQPQHF. V usage is TRBV19 and J usage is TRBJ1-5, with no clear D. CDR3 length equals 14 residues. Germline CDR1 reads LNHDA; CDR2 reads SQIVND (reference sequence). V was clipped by 3 bases and J by 6 bases, with 12 bases between them.

The CDR3 is CASSLNGGYEQYF. The DNA of the CDR3 is TGTGCCAGCAGCTTAAATGGAGGCTACGAGCAGTACTTC. The chain uses TRBV7-3 and TRBJ2-7, with D possibly matching TRBD2 (5 bases). V lost 1 base to trimming and J lost 3 bases, with 7 bases between them. This CDR3 has 13 amino acids. Germline V gene data show CDR1 as SGHTA and CDR2 as FQGTGA.

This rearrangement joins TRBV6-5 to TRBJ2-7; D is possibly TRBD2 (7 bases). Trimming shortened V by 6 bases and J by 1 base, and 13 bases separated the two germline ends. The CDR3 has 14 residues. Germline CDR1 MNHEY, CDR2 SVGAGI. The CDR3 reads CASRVGGASYEQYF. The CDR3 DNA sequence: TGTGCCAGCAGGGTGGGGGGGGCGTCCTACGAGCAGTACTTC.

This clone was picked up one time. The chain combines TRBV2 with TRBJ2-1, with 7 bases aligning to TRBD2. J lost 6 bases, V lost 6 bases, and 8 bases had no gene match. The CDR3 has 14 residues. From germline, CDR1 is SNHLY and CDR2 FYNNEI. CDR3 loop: CASRAGPATNEQFF. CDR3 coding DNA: TGTGCCAGCAGAGCGGGACCGGCCACCAATGAGCAGTTCTTC.

The CDR3 protein is CASSPGGADTQYF. The CDR3 DNA sequence: TGTGCCAGCAGCCCAGGGGGCGCAGATACGCAGTATTTT. This sequence joins TRBV7-8 and TRBJ2-3; 8 nucleotides align to TRBD1. Per germline, CDR1 SGHVS and CDR2 FQNEAQ. After removal of 5 bases from V and 4 bases from J, the junction contained 2 bases not matched to a gene. This CDR3 contains 13 residues.

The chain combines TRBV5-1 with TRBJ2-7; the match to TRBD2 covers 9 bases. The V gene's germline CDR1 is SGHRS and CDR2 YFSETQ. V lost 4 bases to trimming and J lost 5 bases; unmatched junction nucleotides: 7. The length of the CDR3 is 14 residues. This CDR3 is CASSTGTSYHEQYF. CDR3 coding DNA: TGCGCCAGCAGCACCGGGACTAGCTACCACGAGCAGTACTTC.

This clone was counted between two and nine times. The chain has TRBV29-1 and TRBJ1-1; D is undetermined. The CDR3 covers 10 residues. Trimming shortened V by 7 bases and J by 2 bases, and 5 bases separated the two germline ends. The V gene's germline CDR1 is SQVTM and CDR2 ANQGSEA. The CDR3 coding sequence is TGCAGCGGAGGAAACACTGAAGCTTTCTTT. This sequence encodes CSGGNTEAFF.

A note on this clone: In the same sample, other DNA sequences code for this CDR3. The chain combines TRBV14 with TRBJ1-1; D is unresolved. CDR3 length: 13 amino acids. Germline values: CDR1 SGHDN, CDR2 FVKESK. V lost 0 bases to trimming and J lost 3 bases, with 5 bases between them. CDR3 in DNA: TGTGCCAGCAGCCAAGAGTACTACACTGAAGCTTTCTTT. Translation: CASSQEYYTEAFF. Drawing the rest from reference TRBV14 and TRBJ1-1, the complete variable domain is EAGVTQFPSHSVIEKGQTVTLRCDPISGHDNLYWYRRVMGKEIKFLLHFVKESKQDESGMPNNRFLAERTGGTYSTLKVQPAELEDSGVYFCASSQEYYTEAFFGQGTRLTVV.

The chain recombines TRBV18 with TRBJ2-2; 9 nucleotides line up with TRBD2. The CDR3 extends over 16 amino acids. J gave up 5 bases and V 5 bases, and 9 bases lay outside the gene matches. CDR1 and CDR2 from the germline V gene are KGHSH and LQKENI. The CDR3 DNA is TGTGCCAGCTCAGCTCTAGCGGGAATCGAGACCGGGGAGCTGTTTTTT. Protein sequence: CASSALAGIETGELFF.

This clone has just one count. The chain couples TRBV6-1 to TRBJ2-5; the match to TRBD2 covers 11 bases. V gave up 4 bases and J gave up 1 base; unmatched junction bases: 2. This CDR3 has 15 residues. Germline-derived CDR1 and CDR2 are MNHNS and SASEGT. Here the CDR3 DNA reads TGTGCCAGCAGTGGACTAGCGGGACCCCAAGAGACCCAGTACTTC. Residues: CASSGLAGPQETQYF.

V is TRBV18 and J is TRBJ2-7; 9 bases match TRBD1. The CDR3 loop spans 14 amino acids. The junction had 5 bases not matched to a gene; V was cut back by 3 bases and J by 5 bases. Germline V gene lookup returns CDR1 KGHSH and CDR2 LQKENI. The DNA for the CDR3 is TGTGCCAGCTCACCCGGGACAGGGAACCACGAGCAGTACTTC. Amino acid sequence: CASSPGTGNHEQYF.

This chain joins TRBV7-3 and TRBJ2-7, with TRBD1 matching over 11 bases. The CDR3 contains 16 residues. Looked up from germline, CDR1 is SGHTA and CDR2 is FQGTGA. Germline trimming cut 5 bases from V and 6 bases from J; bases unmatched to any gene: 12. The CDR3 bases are TGTGCCAGCAGCCCCCAAACGACCGGGACAGGGGGCGAGCAGTACTTC. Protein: CASSPQTTGTGGEQYF.

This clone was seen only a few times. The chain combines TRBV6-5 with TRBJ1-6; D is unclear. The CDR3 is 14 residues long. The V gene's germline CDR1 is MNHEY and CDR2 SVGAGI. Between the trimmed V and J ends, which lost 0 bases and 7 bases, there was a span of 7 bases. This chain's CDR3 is CASSYSRVNSPLHF. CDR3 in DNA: TGTGCCAGCAGTTACTCGCGCGTAAATTCACCCCTCCACTTT.

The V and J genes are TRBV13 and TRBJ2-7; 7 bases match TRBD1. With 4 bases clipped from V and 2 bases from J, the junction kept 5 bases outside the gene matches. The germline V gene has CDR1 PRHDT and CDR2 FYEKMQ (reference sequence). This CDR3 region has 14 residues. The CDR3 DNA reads TGTGCCAGCAGCTCACCGGACAGGCCCTACGAGCAGTACTTC. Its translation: CASSSPDRPYEQYF.

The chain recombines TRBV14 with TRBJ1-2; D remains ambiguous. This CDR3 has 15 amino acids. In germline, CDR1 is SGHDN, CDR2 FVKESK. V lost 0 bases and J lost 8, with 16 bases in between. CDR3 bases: TGTGCCAGCAGCCAAGATATTTCGAGGGTGGAGGGCTACACCTTC. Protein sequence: CASSQDISRVEGYTF.

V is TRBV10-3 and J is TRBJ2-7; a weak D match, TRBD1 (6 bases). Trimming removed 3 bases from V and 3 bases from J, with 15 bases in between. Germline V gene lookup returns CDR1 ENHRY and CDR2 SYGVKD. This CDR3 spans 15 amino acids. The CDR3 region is CAISDRQGPLYEQYF. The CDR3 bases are TGTGCCATCAGTGATCGGCAGGGGCCGCTCTACGAGCAGTACTTC.